The 32 T cell receptor beta chains below all came from one sample that was sequenced in a study of blood T cells in healthy people across ages. Through a sample-barcoded 5' primer and a J-beta primer mix, a second PCR was run for roughly 6 to 11 cycles. One entry per CDR3 protein, called by TCRdb with MiXCR from the 5' RACE reads. Among hundreds of thousands of distinct CDR3 sequences, less than 80% were seen once, and the ten largest hold 28%. Sample: blood. These receptors were collected from a young man in good health.

The V call is TRBV20-1, the J call TRBJ2-1, with 9 bases lining up with TRBD2. Germline V gene data show CDR1 as DFQATT and CDR2 as SNEGSKA (reference sequence). CDR3 size: 17 residues. Trimming removed 6 bases from V and 4 bases from J; junction bases left unmatched: 16. The DNA for the CDR3 is TGCAGTGCCCCGGGAGGTAGCGGGGGAGAATTTTACAATGAGCAGTTCTTC. Its translation is CSAPGGSGGEFYNEQFF.

The genes are TRBV12-3 or TRBV12-4 and TRBJ1-4, with D perhaps TRBD1 (5 bases). The CDR3 runs to 14 residues. Between the trimmed V and J ends, which lost 8 bases and 7 bases, there was a span of 17 bases. CDR3 sequence reads: CASHGTASGEKLFF. CDR3 DNA: TGTGCCAGCCACGGGACGGCCTCGGGTGAAAAACTGTTTTTT.

About this clonotype: A read error may produce the germline difference seen at one junction end. The chain joins TRBV12-3 or TRBV12-4 to TRBJ1-6; D uncertain. The CDR3 is 13 residues long. The CDR3 DNA reads TGTGCCAGCGGTTTACTACGCGACTCACCCCTCCACTTT. Its translation: CASGLLRDSPLHF.

This clonotype was recorded a few times. The chain has TRBV9 and TRBJ2-1; 10 positions match TRBD2. The CDR3 consists of 16 residues. V trimming: 3 bases; J trimming: 8 bases; junction bases outside the gene matches: 11. Germline values: CDR1 SGDLS, CDR2 YYNGEE. The CDR3 loop is CASSAESSGGIDEQFF. The CDR3 region has the DNA TGTGCCAGCAGCGCCGAATCTAGCGGGGGTATAGATGAGCAGTTCTTC.

This chain links TRBV7-3 with TRBJ2-6; unclear D gene. Germline V gives CDR1 SGHTA, CDR2 FQGTGA. V was shortened by 0 bases and J by 0 bases, with 9 bases between the two germline ends. The CDR3 extends over 17 amino acids. The CDR3 DNA reads TGTGCCAGCAGCTTAACATGGTTTAACTCTGGGGCCAACGTCCTGACTTTC. It codes for CASSLTWFNSGANVLTF.

This clonotype was seen just once. V usage is TRBV28 and J usage is TRBJ1-2; perhaps TRBD1 as D (6 bases). The CDR3 is made up of 14 amino acids. Germline CDR1 reads MDHEN; CDR2 reads SYDVKM. V was trimmed by 5 bases and J by 2 bases, leaving 12 bases between them. The CDR3 nucleotides read TGTGCCAGCAGTGCCAAGGGGGGAAACTATGGCTACACCTTC. Amino acid sequence: CASSAKGGNYGYTF.

The chain recombines TRBV28 with TRBJ2-1, with D perhaps matching TRBD2 (6 bases). This CDR3 spans 12 amino acids. V was clipped by 0 bases and J by 9 bases, with 6 bases between them. CDR1 and CDR2 from the germline V gene are MDHEN and SYDVKM. CDR3 coding DNA: TGTGCCAGCAGTTTATGGGGAGGTGAGCAGTTCTTC. It is translated as CASSLWGGEQFF.

The chain uses TRBV3-1 and TRBJ2-1; D is ambiguous. CDR1 is LGHDT, CDR2 YNNKEL, per germline (reference sequence). Trimming removed 4 bases at V and 6 bases at J, with 16 bases between. The CDR3 loop spans 15 amino acids. This chain's CDR3 is CASSRRLESSNEQFF. The CDR3 nucleotides read TGTGCCAGCAGCCGACGGCTAGAGTCAAGCAATGAGCAGTTCTTC.

The V and J genes are TRBV11-2 and TRBJ1-2; D is ambiguous. This CDR3 comprises 15 residues. Trimming left V 2 bases short and J 3 bases short, with 13 bases between. The V gene's germline CDR1 is SGHAT and CDR2 FQNNGV. The CDR3 DNA reads TGTGCCAGCAGCTTATTCCCGGGCCGATACTATGGCTACACCTTC. It translates to CASSLFPGRYYGYTF.

The chain carries TRBV7-2 and TRBJ2-2; TRBD2 might be the D (7 bases). CDR3 size: 16 residues. Trimming removed 1 base at V and 4 bases at J, with 13 bases between. Germline CDR1 SGHTA, CDR2 FQGNSA. In nucleotides, the CDR3 is TGTGCCAGCAGCTTAGGAGGGGGGGGGCCCACCGGGGAGCTGTTTTTT. Translated: CASSLGGGGPTGELFF.

The gene calls are TRBV6-2 or TRBV6-3 and TRBJ1-6; 7 bases map to TRBD1. Trimming at V came to 6 bases and at J to 5 bases, leaving 7 bases not matched to a gene. The CDR3 has 15 residues. CDR1 and CDR2 from the germline V gene are MNHEY and SVGEGT. CDR3 residues: CASSQTGNNNSPLHF. CDR3 nucleotides: TGTGCCAGCAGCCAGACAGGGAACAATAATTCACCCCTCCACTTT.

The table lists this clonotype with a few counts. The rearrangement uses TRBV28 and TRBJ2-7, with D perhaps TRBD1 (6 bases). Trimming stripped 5 bases from V and 3 bases from J, with 17 bases between. The CDR3 runs to 15 residues. Germline CDR1 is MDHEN and CDR2 is SYDVKM. CDR3 in amino acids: CASSTWTDNLYEQYF. The CDR3 nucleotides read TGTGCCAGCAGTACTTGGACAGACAACCTCTACGAGCAGTACTTC.

The rearrangement uses TRBV7-2 and TRBJ2-1; 9 positions match TRBD2. The CDR3 spans 15 residues. J gave up 3 bases and V 7 bases, and 7 bases lay outside the gene matches. Germline V gives CDR1 SGHTA, CDR2 FQGNSA. This chain's CDR3 is CASTRLAEIYNEQFF. CDR3 DNA sequence: TGTGCCAGCACCCGACTAGCGGAGATCTACAATGAGCAGTTCTTC. Based on the CDR3 plus reference TRBV7-2 and TRBJ2-1, the full variable domain is GAGVSQSPSNKVTEKGKDVELRCDPISGHTALYWYRQSLGQGLEFLIYFQGNSAPDKSGLPSDRFSAERTGGSVSTLTIQRTQQEDSAVYLCASTRLAEIYNEQFFGPGTRLTVL.

The chain uses TRBV20-1 and TRBJ1-5; D gene uncertain. Germline-derived CDR1 and CDR2 are DFQATT and SNEGSKA (reference sequence). The CDR3 has 15 amino acids. V lost 5 bases and J 4 bases, leaving 18 bases between the germline ends. The CDR3 loop is CSALTTRRRNQPQHF. The CDR3 DNA reads as TGCAGTGCTCTTACGACCAGACGGAGAAATCAGCCCCAGCATTTT.

This sequence joins TRBV27 and TRBJ2-1; D may be TRBD2 (6 bases). Judging by the DNA end, TRBJ2-7 fits better; the J call may be wrong. The CDR3 is made up of 12 amino acids. Germline lookup yields CDR1 MNHEY and CDR2 SMNVEV (reference sequence). The CDR3 reads CASSRGYGEQYF. In DNA, the CDR3 is TGTGCCAGCTCCCGGGGGTACGGCGAGCAGTACTTC.

The V gene is TRBV2, the J gene TRBJ1-4; possible D gene TRBD1, 6 bases. The CDR3 loop spans 16 amino acids. CDR1 is SNHLY and CDR2 is FYNNEI in the germline V gene. V dropped 0 bases and J dropped 7 bases, with 15 bases sitting between them. CDR3 amino acids: CASSEALGGRVEKLFF. The CDR3 DNA reads as TGTGCCAGCAGTGAAGCCCTGGGGGGGCGGGTTGAAAAACTGTTTTTT.

The chain has TRBV12-3 or TRBV12-4 and TRBJ1-4, with 7 bases lining up with TRBD1. The CDR3 covers 24 residues. V lost 3 bases and J lost 0; bases outside the gene matches: 28. The chain's CDR3 is CASSFLLQTGQRPLTDSTNEKLFF. CDR3 nucleotides: TGTGCCAGCAGTTTCCTCCTTCAGACGGGACAGAGACCACTTACCGATTCAACTAATGAAAAACTGTTTTTT.

This clonotype was seen a handful of times. This chain connects TRBV27 to TRBJ2-7; D not resolved. The germline V gene has CDR1 MNHEY and CDR2 SMNVEV (reference sequence). The CDR3 covers 12 residues. The V end was cut by 8 bases, the J end by 1 base, with 9 bases between. The CDR3 DNA follows: TGTGCCAGCGCTCCCAATTCCTACGAGCAGTACTTC. Its protein is CASAPNSYEQYF.

This clonotype turned up a few times. This rearrangement joins TRBV6-5 to TRBJ2-1, with D uncertain. Per germline, CDR1 MNHEY and CDR2 SVGAGI. V lost 2 bases to trimming and J lost 3 bases, with 11 bases between them. The CDR3 is made up of 15 amino acids. This chain's CDR3 is CASSYDAGYYNEQFF. DNA of the CDR3: TGTGCCAGCAGTTACGATGCAGGATACTACAATGAGCAGTTCTTC.

The chain couples TRBV7-2 to TRBJ2-5; TRBD2 aligns across 7 bases. In germline, CDR1 is SGHTA, CDR2 FQGNSA. V dropped 7 bases and J dropped 2; count of bases not matched to a gene: 10. This CDR3 spans 15 amino acids. CDR3: CASITGAGGQETQYF. CDR3 DNA sequence: TGTGCCAGCATTACTGGGGCCGGGGGGCAAGAGACCCAGTACTTC.

This chain connects TRBV19 to TRBJ1-1; D is possibly TRBD1 (5 bases). The CDR3 is made up of 16 amino acids. The V end was cut by 5 bases, the J end by 3 bases, with 19 bases between. Germline V gene data show CDR1 as LNHDA and CDR2 as SQIVND (reference sequence). The CDR3 DNA follows: TGTGCCAGTAGTCGGATCCTTGGGGGAGCGGACACTGAAGCTTTCTTT. Translation: CASSRILGGADTEAFF.

The rearrangement uses TRBV5-6 and TRBJ2-5; D is perhaps TRBD1 or TRBD2 (5 bases each). CDR1 is SGHDT and CDR2 is YYEEEE in the germline V gene. Trimming took 4 bases from V and 11 from J, leaving 21 bases between them. The CDR3 runs to 14 residues. CDR3 in amino acids: CASSRPVDLGEQYF. The CDR3 bases are TGTGCCAGCAGCAGGCCAGTCGACCTAGGGGAGCAGTACTTC.

In regard to this clonotype: Germline is not matched at one junction end, which may reflect a read error. V usage is TRBV7-2 and J usage is TRBJ1-2; no clear D gene. The CDR3 totals 16 residues. Germline CDR1 is SGHTA and CDR2 is FQGNSA. CDR3 sequence (DNA): TGTGCCGGCAGCTTAGTGGAAAGTTCTTGGTTCTATGGCTACACCTTC. Translation gives CAGSLVESSWFYGYTF.

The chain combines TRBV6-2 or TRBV6-3 with TRBJ1-2; D unresolved. There are 13 residues in the CDR3. Per germline, CDR1 MNHEY and CDR2 SVGEGT. The V gene lost 6 bases and the J gene lost 6 bases, with 14 bases spanning the gap. The CDR3 DNA sequence: TGTGCCAGCAGCCTCCCGCGACGAAATGGCTACACCTTC. Amino acids: CASSLPRRNGYTF.

This clonotype has just one count. The rearrangement links TRBV27 to TRBJ2-7; 7 bases match TRBD2. The CDR3 totals 16 residues. V shed 2 bases and J 5 bases; nucleotides not matched to a gene: 12. CDR1 and CDR2 from the germline V gene are MNHEY and SMNVEV (reference sequence). The CDR3 loop is CASSLRGGLLNHEQYF. CDR3 coding DNA: TGTGCCAGCAGTTTACGTGGGGGACTACTTAACCACGAGCAGTACTTC.

This chain connects TRBV7-9 to TRBJ2-7; D ambiguous. V gave up 4 bases and J gave up 10 bases, with 8 bases separating them. The CDR3 has 10 residues. Looked up from germline, CDR1 is SEHNR and CDR2 is FQNEAQ (reference sequence). DNA of the CDR3: TGTGCCAGCAGCTCGTCGATTCAGTACTTC. It yields the protein CASSSSIQYF.

The CDR3 DNA sequence: TGTGCCAGCAGTTTAGGACAGCCGAGCTCCTACGAGCAGTACTTC. Protein: CASSLGQPSSYEQYF. The genes are TRBV12-3 or TRBV12-4 and TRBJ2-7, with D perhaps matching TRBD1 (5 bases). The CDR3 loop spans 15 amino acids. Deletions cut 1 base from V and 0 bases from J, with 10 bases between.

The rearrangement uses TRBV20-1 and TRBJ2-1; the match to TRBD2 covers 9 bases. The CDR3 runs 15 residues. The germline gives CDR1 DFQATT, CDR2 SNEGSKA (reference sequence). V dropped 3 bases and J dropped 9; count of bases not matched to a gene: 12. The CDR3 sequence: CSARTGLAGRGEQFF. The CDR3 DNA reads TGCAGTGCTAGGACGGGGCTAGCGGGGCGCGGTGAGCAGTTCTTC.

The chain couples TRBV5-1 to TRBJ2-3, with D possibly matching TRBD1 (6 bases). V was pared by 4 bases and J by 4 bases, with 13 bases between. Germline V CDR1 and CDR2: SGHRS, YFSETQ. The CDR3 totals 14 residues. CDR3 DNA sequence: TGCGCCAGCAGCACAGGGATGAGTCCAGATACGCAGTATTTT. Translation: CASSTGMSPDTQYF.

The V call is TRBV7-3, the J call TRBJ2-6, with 12 bases identical to TRBD1. V lost 5 bases to trimming and J lost 3 bases; unmatched junction nucleotides: 5. This CDR3 is built from 17 residues. Germline loops: CDR1 SGHTA, CDR2 FQGTGA. Written as DNA, the CDR3 is TGTGCCAGCAGCCACCGGGACAGGGGGCTTGGGGCCAACGTCCTGACTTTC. Its translation is CASSHRDRGLGANVLTF.

This clonotype was found a few times. This sequence joins TRBV9 and TRBJ2-5; D remains unclear. In germline, CDR1 is SGDLS, CDR2 YYNGEE. The germline V and J ends were trimmed by 3 bases and 5 bases, with 8 bases remaining between them. This CDR3 contains 12 residues. As DNA, the CDR3 is TGTGCCAGCAGCGGTTATGCGGAGACCCAGTACTTC. Amino acid sequence: CASSGYAETQYF.

The rearrangement uses TRBV10-2 and TRBJ2-5; possible D gene TRBD2, 6 bases. CDR1 and CDR2 (germline): WSHSY, SAAADI. V lost 4 bases and J 4 bases, leaving 13 bases between the germline ends. This CDR3 spans 14 amino acids. CDR3 protein: CASSGNGGPETQYF. CDR3 DNA sequence: TGCGCCAGCAGTGGAAACGGAGGGCCAGAGACCCAGTACTTC.